The source of this TCR beta chain is a study of cytomegalovirus exposure and HLA in healthy donors. The study, taken as a whole, reports: The classifier, whose performance was assessed in both the original and validation cohorts, reportedly diagnosed cytomegalovirus status with high specificity and sensitivity. A highly shared variant cluster was judged a likely technical artifact.

Of note for this clone: Antigen: not known.

Use of 60 Vbeta and 13 Jbeta primers characterized the PCR. Clones were read by immunoSEQ multiplex PCR, and TCRdb kept only the in-frame ones, dropping some. The sample holds 150,000 to 200,000 clones, approximately 88% seen once. Trimming removed 7 bases at V and 3 bases at J, with 14 bases between. Germline CDR1 reads SGHAT; CDR2 reads FQNNGV. This CDR3 is built from 14 residues. The chain has TRBV11-2 and TRBJ2-3; perhaps TRBD2 as D (5 bases). Sequencing was performed on PBMCs. This TCR was sampled from a woman in her twenties or thirties in good health and CMV-seronegative. In DNA form, the CDR3 reads TGTGCCAGCAACCGGGGTACGATAACAGATACGCAGTATTTT. Its translation is CASNRGTITDTQYF.